This T cell receptor (beta chain) was identified in a study of T cell responses to AZD1222 COVID-19 vaccine. General study points: The peak T cell response came first, and repertoires were sampled only after it. Baseline serostatus was positive in only a handful of AZD1222 recipients. Donors, mostly white British, included more females; clonal diversity was possibly underestimated.

TCRdb's table, derived via immunoSEQ multiplex PCR, lists solely in-frame clones and lacks some. The table shows about 89,000 clones, with approximately 89% occurring only once. The CDR3 loop spans 11 amino acids. Trimming removed 2 bases from V and 7 bases from J, with 5 bases in between. Pooled together were second doses at about 4 or about 12 weeks. This clone showed up just once. What it recognizes is unknown. This clonotype was sampled from an adult who received the AZD1222 COVID-19 vaccine. Sample: peripheral blood, taken 28 days after the second AZD1222 dose. The chain combines TRBV12-3 or TRBV12-4 with TRBJ1-1; D is unclear. CDR3 sequence: CASSLKIEAFF. The CDR3 region has the DNA TGTGCCAGCAGTTTAAAAATTGAAGCTTTCTTT.